This TCR beta chain was captured by sequencing in a study of cytomegalovirus exposure and HLA in healthy donors. Overall study context: Clustering assigned 81% of the approximately 370 genotyped donors to the Caucasian-associated ancestry cluster.

Whole-study results and caveats: It was only CMV serostatus that was available as immune exposure information.

A multiplex PCR was run with 60 Vbeta primers and 13 Jbeta primers. The assay was immunoSEQ multiplex PCR, and TCRdb's table has in-frame clones only and misses some. The data hold 98,000 or so clones, with around four fifths observed a single time. Concerning this clone itself: The antigen is not known.

The CDR3 has 14 residues. Germline-derived CDR1 and CDR2 are MDHEN and SYDVKM. The V and J ends lost 6 bases and 10 bases respectively, with 21 bases between them. The sequence came from a man aged 35-49 years in good health and CMV-seronegative. The V and J genes are TRBV28 and TRBJ2-5; possibly TRBD2 for D (7 bases). Sequencing was carried out using PBMCs. The CDR3 here is CASRAGHARGGQYF. The CDR3 bases are TGTGCCAGCAGGGCGGGACACGCCCGCGGGGGCCAGTACTTC.